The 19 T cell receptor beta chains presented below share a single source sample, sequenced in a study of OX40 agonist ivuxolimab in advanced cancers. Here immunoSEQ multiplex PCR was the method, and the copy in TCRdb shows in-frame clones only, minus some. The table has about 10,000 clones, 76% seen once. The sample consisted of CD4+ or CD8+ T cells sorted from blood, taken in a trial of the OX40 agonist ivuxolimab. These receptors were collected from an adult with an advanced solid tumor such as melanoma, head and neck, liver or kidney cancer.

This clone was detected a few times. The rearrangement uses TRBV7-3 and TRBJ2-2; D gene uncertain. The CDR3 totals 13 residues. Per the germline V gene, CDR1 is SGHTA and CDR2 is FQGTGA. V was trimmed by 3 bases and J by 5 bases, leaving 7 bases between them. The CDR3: CASSLELTGELFF. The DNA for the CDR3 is TGTGCCAGCAGCTTGGAGTTAACCGGGGAGCTGTTTTTT.

CDR3 loop: CASSTAHRDPGTQYF. In DNA form, the CDR3 reads TGTGCCAGTAGTACTGCTCACCGGGACCCAGGGACGCAGTATTTT. The genes are TRBV19 and TRBJ2-3; D assignment may be TRBD1 or TRBD2 (5 bases each). The length of the CDR3 is 15 residues. Germline CDR1 reads LNHDA; CDR2 reads SQIVND (reference sequence). The V gene lost 4 bases and the J gene lost 9 bases, with 20 bases spanning the gap. The variable domain in full, with the rest retrieved from reference TRBV19 and TRBJ2-3, is DGGITQSPKYLFRKEGQNVTLSCEQNLNHDAMYWYRQDPGQGLRLIYYSQIVNDFQKGDIAEGYSVSREKKESFPLTVTSAQKNPTAFYLCASSTAHRDPGTQYFGPGTRLTVL.

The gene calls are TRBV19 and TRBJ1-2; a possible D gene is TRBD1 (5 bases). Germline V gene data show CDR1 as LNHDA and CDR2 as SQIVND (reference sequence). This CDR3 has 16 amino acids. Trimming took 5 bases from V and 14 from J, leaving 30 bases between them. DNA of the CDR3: TGTGCCAGTAGTCCCAGGGCCCCCCTACGACACCCTGGCTCTACCTTC. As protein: CASSPRAPLRHPGSTF.

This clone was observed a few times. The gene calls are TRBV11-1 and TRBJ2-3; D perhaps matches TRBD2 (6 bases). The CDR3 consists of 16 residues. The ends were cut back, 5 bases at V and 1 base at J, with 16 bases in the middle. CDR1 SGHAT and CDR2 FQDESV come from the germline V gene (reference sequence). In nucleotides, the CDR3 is TGTGCCAGCAGCGTAGAGGTGGGGGGTCGCACAGATACGCAGTATTTT. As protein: CASSVEVGGRTDTQYF.

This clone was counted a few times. For the CDR3, the DNA is TGTGCCAGCAGCCCCCCTGGCATAGCCGAGCAGTACTTC. Residues: CASSPPGIAEQYF. The rearrangement links TRBV2 to TRBJ2-7, with D uncertain. The CDR3 loop spans 13 amino acids. CDR1 is SNHLY and CDR2 is FYNNEI in the germline V gene. Trimming took 6 bases from V and 6 from J, leaving 15 bases between them.

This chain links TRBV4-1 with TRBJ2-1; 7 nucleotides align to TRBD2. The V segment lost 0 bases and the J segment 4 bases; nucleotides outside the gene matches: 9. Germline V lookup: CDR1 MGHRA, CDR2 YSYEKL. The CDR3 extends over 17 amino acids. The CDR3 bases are TGCGCCAGCAGCCAAGATATTACGACGGGGGGATACAATGAGCAGTTCTTC. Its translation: CASSQDITTGGYNEQFF.

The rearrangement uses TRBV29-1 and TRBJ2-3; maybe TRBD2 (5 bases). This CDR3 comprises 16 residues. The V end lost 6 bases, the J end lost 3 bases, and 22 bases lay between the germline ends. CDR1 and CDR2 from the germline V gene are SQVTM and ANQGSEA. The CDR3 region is CSVSGNILTGTDTQYF. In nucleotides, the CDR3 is TGCAGCGTATCCGGGAACATCCTAACGGGTACAGATACGCAGTATTTT.

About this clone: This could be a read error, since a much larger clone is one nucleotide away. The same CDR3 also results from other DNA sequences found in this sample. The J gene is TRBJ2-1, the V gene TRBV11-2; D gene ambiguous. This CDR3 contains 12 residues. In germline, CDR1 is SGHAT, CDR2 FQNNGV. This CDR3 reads CASSLVLHEQFF. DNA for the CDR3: TGTGCTAGCAGCTTAGTATTACATGAGCAGTTCTTC.

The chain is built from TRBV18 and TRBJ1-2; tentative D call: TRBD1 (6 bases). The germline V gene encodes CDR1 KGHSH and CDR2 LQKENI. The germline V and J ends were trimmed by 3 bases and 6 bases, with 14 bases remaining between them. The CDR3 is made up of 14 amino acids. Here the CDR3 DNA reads TGTGCCAGCTCACCTTTGATGGGGGCGGATGGCTACACCTTC. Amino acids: CASSPLMGADGYTF.

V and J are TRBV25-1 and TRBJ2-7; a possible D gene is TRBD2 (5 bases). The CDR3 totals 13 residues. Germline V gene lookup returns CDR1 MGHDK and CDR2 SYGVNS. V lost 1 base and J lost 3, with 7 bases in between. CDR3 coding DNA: TGTGCCAGCAGTGAATGGACTGGCTACGAGCAGTACTTC. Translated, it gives CASSEWTGYEQYF.

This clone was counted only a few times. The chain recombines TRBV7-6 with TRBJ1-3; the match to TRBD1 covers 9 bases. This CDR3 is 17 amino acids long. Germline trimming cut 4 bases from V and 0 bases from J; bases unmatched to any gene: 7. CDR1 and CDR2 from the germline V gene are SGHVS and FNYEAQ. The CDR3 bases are TGTGCCAGCAGCTACGACAGGGGGGAATACTCTGGAAACACCATATATTTT. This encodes CASSYDRGEYSGNTIYF.

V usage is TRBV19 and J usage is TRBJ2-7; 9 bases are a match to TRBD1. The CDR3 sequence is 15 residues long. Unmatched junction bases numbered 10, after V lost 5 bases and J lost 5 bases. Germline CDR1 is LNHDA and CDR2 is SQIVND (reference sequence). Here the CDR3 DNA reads TGTGCCAGTAGTGCCCGACAGGGGGTCTTGGACGAGCAGTACTTC. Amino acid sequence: CASSARQGVLDEQYF.

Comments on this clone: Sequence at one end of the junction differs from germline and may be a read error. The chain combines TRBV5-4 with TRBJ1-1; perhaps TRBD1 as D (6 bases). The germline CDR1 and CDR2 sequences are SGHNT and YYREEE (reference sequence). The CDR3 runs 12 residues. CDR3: CASSLDSPNGIF. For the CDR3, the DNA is TGTGCCAGCAGCCTGGACAGCCCCAATGGAATCTTT. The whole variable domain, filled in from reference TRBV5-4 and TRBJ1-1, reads ETGVTQSPTHLIKTRGQQVTLRCSSQSGHNTVSWYQQALGQGPQFIFQYYREEENGRGNFPPRFSGLQFPNYSSELNVNALELDDSALYLCASSLDSPNGIFGQGTRLTVV.

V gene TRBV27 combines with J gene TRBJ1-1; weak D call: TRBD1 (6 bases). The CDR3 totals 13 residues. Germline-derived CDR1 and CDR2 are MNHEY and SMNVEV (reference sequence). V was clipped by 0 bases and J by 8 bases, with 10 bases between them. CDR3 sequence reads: CASSLSRTAEAFF. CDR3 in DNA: TGTGCCAGCAGTTTATCCCGGACAGCCGAAGCTTTCTTT.

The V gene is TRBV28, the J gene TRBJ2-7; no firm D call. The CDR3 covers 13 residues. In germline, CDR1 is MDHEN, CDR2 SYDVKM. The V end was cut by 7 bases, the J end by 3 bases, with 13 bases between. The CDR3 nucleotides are TGTGCCAGCACGGCCGTCCTCGGCTACGAGCAGTACTTC. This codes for CASTAVLGYEQYF. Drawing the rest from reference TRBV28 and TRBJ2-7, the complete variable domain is DVKVTQSSRYLVKRTGEKVFLECVQDMDHENMFWYRQDPGLGLRLIYFSYDVKMKEKGDIPEGYSVSREKKERFSLILESASTNQTSMYLCASTAVLGYEQYFGPGTRLTVT.

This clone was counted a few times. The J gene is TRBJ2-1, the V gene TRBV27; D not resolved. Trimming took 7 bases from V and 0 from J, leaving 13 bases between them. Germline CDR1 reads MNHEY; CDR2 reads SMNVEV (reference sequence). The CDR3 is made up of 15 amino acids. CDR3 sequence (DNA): TGTGCCAGCAAGCTAGGGCATGGCTCCTACAATGAGCAGTTCTTC. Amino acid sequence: CASKLGHGSYNEQFF.

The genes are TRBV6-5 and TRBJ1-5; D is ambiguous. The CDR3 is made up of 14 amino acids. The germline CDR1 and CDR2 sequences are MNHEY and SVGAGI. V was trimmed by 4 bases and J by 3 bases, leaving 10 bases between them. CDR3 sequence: CASSWLGNNQPQHF. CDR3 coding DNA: TGTGCCAGCAGTTGGTTGGGGAACAATCAGCCCCAGCATTTT.

CDR3 coding DNA: TGTGCCAGCAGCTTGGAGTATCGGCCGGGGCGGGAGACCCAGTACTTC. It yields the protein CASSLEYRPGRETQYF. V and J are TRBV5-5 and TRBJ2-5; D may be TRBD1 or TRBD2 (5 bases each). Germline V gives CDR1 SGHKS, CDR2 YYEKEE (reference sequence). CDR3 length: 16 amino acids. Trimming removed 0 bases from V and 5 bases from J, with 17 bases in between.

The CDR3 DNA reads TGTGCCAGCAGCTTGAACCAGGGCTCCGGGGAGCTGTTTTTT. Translation gives CASSLNQGSGELFF. V and J are TRBV7-3 and TRBJ2-2, with D perhaps matching TRBD1 (5 bases). This CDR3 has 14 residues. Trimming took off 3 bases at V and 6 bases at J, with 11 bases between the two ends. Germline values: CDR1 SGHTA, CDR2 FQGTGA.